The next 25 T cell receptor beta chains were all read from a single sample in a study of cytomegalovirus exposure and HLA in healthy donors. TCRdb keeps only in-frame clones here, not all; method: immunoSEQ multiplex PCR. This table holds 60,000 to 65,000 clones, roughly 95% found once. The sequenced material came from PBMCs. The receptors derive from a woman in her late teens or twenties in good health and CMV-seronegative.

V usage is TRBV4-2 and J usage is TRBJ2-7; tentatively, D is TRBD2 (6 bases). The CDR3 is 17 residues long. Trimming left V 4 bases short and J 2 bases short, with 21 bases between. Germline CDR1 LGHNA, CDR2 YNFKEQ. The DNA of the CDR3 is TGTGCCAGCAGCCCCCTCGGGGGTCAGGCCGCCCCCTACGAGCAGTACTTC. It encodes CASSPLGGQAAPYEQYF.

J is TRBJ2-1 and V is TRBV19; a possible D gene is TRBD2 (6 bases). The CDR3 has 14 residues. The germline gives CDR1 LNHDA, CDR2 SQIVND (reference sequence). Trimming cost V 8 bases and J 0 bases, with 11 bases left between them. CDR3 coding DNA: TGTGCCAGTCGCCGGGGGAGCTCCTACAATGAGCAGTTCTTC. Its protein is CASRRGSSYNEQFF.

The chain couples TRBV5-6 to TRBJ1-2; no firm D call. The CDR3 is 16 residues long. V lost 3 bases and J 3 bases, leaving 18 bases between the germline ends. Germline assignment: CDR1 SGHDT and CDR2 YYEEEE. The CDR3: CASSWEHGVGDYGYTF. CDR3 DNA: TGTGCCAGCAGCTGGGAGCATGGGGTGGGAGACTATGGCTACACCTTC.

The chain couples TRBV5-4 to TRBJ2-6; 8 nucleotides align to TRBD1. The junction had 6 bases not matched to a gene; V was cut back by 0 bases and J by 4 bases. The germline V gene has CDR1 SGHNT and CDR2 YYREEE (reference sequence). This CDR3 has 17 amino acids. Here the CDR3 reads CASSLVQGAAGANVLTF. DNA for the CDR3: TGTGCCAGCAGCTTGGTTCAGGGGGCGGCGGGGGCCAACGTCCTGACTTTC.

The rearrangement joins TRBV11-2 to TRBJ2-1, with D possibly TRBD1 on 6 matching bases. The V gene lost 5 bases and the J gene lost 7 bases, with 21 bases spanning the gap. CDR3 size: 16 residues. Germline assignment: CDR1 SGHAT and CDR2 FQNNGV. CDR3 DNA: TGTGCCAGCAGCGCCACGACAGGTAGGTCGGGTAATGAGCAGTTCTTC. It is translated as CASSATTGRSGNEQFF.

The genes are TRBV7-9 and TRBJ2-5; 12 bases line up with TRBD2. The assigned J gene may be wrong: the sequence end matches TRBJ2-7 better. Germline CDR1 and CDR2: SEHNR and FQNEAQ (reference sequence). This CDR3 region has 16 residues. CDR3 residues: CASSVPGTSGFYEQYF. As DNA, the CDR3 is TGTGCCAGCAGCGTCCCCGGGACTAGCGGGTTCTACGAGCAGTACTTC.

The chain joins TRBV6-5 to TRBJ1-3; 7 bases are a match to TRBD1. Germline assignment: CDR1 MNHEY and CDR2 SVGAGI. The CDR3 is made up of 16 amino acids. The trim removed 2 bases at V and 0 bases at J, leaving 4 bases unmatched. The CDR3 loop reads CASSYHGQDSGNTIYF. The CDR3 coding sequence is TGTGCCAGCAGTTACCACGGACAGGACTCTGGAAACACCATATATTTT.

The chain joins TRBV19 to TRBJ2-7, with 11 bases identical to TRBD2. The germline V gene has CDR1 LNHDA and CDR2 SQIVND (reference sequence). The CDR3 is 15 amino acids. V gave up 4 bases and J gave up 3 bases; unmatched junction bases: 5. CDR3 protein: CASSTGTSGHYEQYF. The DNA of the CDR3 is TGTGCCAGTAGTACCGGGACTAGCGGACACTACGAGCAGTACTTC.

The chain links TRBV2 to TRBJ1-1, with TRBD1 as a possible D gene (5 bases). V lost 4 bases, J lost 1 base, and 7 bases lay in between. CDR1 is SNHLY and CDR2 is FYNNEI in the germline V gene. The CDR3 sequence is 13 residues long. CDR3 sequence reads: CASSGQPNTEAFF. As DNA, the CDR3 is TGTGCCAGCAGTGGACAGCCGAACACTGAAGCTTTCTTT.

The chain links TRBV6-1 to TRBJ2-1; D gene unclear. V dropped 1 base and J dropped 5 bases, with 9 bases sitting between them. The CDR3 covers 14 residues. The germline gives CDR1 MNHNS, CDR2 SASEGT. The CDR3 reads CASSEGPRDNEQFF. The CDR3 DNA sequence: TGTGCCAGCAGTGAAGGCCCCCGAGACAATGAGCAGTTCTTC.

For the CDR3, the DNA is TGTGCCAGCTCTAGGACTAGCCGGAGCTCCTACAATGAGCAGTTCTTC. This gives the protein CASSRTSRSSYNEQFF. The chain joins TRBV28 to TRBJ2-1, with 8 positions matching TRBD2. CDR1 and CDR2 (germline): MDHEN, SYDVKM. The CDR3 spans 16 residues. J was trimmed by 0 bases and V by 8 bases; bases with no gene match: 9.

CDR3 amino acids: CASGLGVAGVPLDEQFF. Written as DNA, the CDR3 is TGTGCTAGTGGTTTGGGAGTAGCGGGAGTCCCTCTCGATGAGCAGTTCTTC. The chain employs TRBV12-5 and TRBJ2-1; 9 bases line up with TRBD2. J gave up 8 bases and V 1 base, and 12 bases lay outside the gene matches. Germline CDR1 and CDR2: LGHNT and FRNRAP. This CDR3 region has 17 residues.

CDR3 residues: CASSFSGQIYEQYF. CDR3 in DNA: TGTGCCAGCAGCTTTTCGGGACAGATTTACGAGCAGTACTTC. The chain uses TRBV28 and TRBJ2-7, with TRBD1 identical over 7 bases. The CDR3 runs 14 residues. Germline V gene lookup returns CDR1 MDHEN and CDR2 SYDVKM. J gave up 4 bases and V 6 bases, and 9 bases lay outside the gene matches.

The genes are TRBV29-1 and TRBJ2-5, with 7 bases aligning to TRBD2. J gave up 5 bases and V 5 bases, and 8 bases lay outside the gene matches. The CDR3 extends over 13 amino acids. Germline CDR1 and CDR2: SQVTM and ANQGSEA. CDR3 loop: CSVLWQGGETQYF. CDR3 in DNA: TGCAGCGTTCTCTGGCAGGGAGGGGAGACCCAGTACTTC.

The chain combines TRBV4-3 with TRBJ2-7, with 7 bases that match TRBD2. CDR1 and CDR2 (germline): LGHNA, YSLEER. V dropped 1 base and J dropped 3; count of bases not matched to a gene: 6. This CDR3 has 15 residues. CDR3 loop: CASSQGVQRGYEQYF. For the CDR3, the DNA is TGCGCCAGCAGCCAAGGTGTACAGCGGGGCTACGAGCAGTACTTC.

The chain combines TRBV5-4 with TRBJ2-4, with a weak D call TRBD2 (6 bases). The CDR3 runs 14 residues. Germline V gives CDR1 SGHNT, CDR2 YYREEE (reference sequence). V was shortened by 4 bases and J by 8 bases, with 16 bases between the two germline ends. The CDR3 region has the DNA TGTGCCAGCAGCAACAGGAGGGCAGAGGACATTCAGTACTTC. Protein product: CASSNRRAEDIQYF. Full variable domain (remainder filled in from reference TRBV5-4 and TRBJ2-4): ETGVTQSPTHLIKTRGQQVTLRCSSQSGHNTVSWYQQALGQGPQFIFQYYREEENGRGNFPPRFSGLQFPNYSSELNVNALELDDSALYLCASSNRRAEDIQYFGAGTRLSVL.

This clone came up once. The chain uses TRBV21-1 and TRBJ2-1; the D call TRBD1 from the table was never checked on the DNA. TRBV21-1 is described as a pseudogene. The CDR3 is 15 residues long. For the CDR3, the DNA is TGTGCCAGCAACTCAGGGGCAGGGGCCTACAATGAGCAGTTCTTC. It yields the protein CASNSGAGAYNEQFF.

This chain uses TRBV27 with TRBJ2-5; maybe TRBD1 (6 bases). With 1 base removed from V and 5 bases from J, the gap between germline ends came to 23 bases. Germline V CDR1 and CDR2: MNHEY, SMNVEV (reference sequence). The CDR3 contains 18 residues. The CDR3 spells CASSLWFGGPGVGETQYF. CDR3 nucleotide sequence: TGTGCCAGCAGTTTATGGTTTGGTGGGCCAGGGGTCGGGGAGACCCAGTACTTC.

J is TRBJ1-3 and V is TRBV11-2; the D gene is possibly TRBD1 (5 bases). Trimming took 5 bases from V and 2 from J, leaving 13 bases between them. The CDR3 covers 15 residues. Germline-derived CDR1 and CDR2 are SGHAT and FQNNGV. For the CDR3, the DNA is TGTGCCAGCAGCGGGCGGGGGGAGCCTGGAAACACCATATATTTT. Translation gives CASSGRGEPGNTIYF. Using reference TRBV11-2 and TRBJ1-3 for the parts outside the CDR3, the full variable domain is EAGVAQSPRYKIIEKRQSVAFWCNPISGHATLYWYQQILGQGPKLLIQFQNNGVVDDSQLPKDRFSAERLKGVDSTLKIQPAKLEDSAVYLCASSGRGEPGNTIYFGEGSWLTVV.

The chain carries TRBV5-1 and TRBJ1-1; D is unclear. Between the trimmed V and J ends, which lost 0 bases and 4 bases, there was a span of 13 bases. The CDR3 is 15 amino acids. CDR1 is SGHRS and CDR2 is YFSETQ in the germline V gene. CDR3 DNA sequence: TGCGCCAGCAGCTTGGCCTCGGGTCTCCCCACTGAAGCTTTCTTT. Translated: CASSLASGLPTEAFF.

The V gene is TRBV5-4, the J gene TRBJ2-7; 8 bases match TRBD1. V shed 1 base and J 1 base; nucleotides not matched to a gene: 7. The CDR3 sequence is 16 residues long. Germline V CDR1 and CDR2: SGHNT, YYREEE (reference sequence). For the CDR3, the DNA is TGTGCCAGCAGCTTGAGCCCGGACAGGGCATCCTACGAGCAGTACTTC. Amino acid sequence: CASSLSPDRASYEQYF.

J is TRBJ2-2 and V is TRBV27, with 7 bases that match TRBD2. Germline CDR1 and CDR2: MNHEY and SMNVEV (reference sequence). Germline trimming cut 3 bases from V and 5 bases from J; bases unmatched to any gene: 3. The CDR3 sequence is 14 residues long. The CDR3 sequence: CASSFGLGTGELFF. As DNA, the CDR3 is TGTGCCAGCAGTTTCGGACTAGGGACCGGGGAGCTGTTTTTT.

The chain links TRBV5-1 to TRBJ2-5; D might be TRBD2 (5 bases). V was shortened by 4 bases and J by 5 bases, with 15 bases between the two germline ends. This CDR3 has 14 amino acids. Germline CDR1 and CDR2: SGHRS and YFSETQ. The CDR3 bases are TGCGCCAGCAGCCCACTCGGCCGGAGGGAGACCCAGTACTTC. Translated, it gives CASSPLGRRETQYF.

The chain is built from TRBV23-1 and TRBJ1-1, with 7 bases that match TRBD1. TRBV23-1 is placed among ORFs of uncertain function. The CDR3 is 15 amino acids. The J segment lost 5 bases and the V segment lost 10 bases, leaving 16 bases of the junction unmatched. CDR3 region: CATQTGRSGETEAFF. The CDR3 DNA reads TGCGCCACACAGACAGGGAGGTCGGGGGAAACTGAAGCTTTCTTT.

The CDR3 DNA sequence: TGTGCCAGCAGCCCCCGTGGGGGGGGCCTTGGAGATACGCAGTATTTT. The encoded protein is CASSPRGGGLGDTQYF. The chain uses TRBV9 and TRBJ2-3, with a weak D call TRBD2 (7 bases). V lost 4 bases and J lost 5, with 20 bases in between. CDR1 is SGDLS and CDR2 is YYNGEE in the germline V gene. This CDR3 region has 16 residues.